Listed here are 28 T cell receptor beta chains from one sample, sequenced in a study of T cell repertoires in cytomegalovirus infection. These receptors have no identified antigens. TCRdb reprocessed the reads with MiXCR, giving one entry per CDR3 protein. The sample has hundreds of thousands of distinct CDR3 sequences; roughly 29% are singletons. This sample comprised cultured PBMCs, obtained from culture after CMV antigen stimulation. These receptors came from a human donor in good health (CMV status not recorded). Some clones in this sample may be carry-over from other donors' samples.

This clonotype has only a few counts. The CDR3 loop reads CASSTPGRYQETQYF. DNA of the CDR3: TGTGCCAGCAGCACACCGGGACGGTACCAAGAGACCCAGTACTTC. V and J are TRBV7-2 and TRBJ2-5; D may correspond to TRBD1 or TRBD2 (5 bases each). Germline-derived CDR1 and CDR2 are SGHTA and FQGNSA. V was pared by 5 bases and J by 0 bases, with 13 bases between. The CDR3 totals 15 residues.

The J gene is TRBJ2-1, the V gene TRBV12-3 or TRBV12-4; no clear D. V was clipped by 3 bases and J by 10 bases, with 10 bases between them. The CDR3 runs 12 residues. CDR3 amino acids: CASSFAPTEQFF. Written as DNA, the CDR3 is TGTGCCAGCAGTTTTGCCCCTACCGAGCAGTTCTTC.

There are a few counts of this clonotype. The gene calls are TRBV12-3 or TRBV12-4 and TRBJ2-5; 8 bases line up with TRBD2. V shed 7 bases and J 4 bases; nucleotides not matched to a gene: 11. The CDR3 is made up of 15 amino acids. CDR3 residues: CASTPGGVWGETQYF. DNA of the CDR3: TGTGCCAGCACTCCCGGGGGGGTTTGGGGAGAGACCCAGTACTTC.

This clonotype was recorded only once. This chain joins TRBV19 and TRBJ2-2; TRBD2 matches 15 bases. The CDR3 spans 19 residues. Trimming cost V 5 bases and J 4 bases; bases outside gene matches: 11. Germline CDR1 is LNHDA and CDR2 is SQIVND (reference sequence). CDR3 region: CASSARTSGRARITGELFF. CDR3 bases: TGTGCCAGTAGTGCTCGGACTAGCGGGAGGGCCCGTATCACCGGGGAGCTGTTTTTT.

CDR3 loop: CASSPNVGTDTQYF. The CDR3 DNA reads TGTGCCAGCAGCCCGAATGTAGGCACAGATACGCAGTATTTT. V gene TRBV5-4 combines with J gene TRBJ2-3; D unresolved. Germline assignment: CDR1 SGHNT and CDR2 YYREEE (reference sequence). The V and J ends lost 4 bases and 1 base respectively, with 10 bases between them. This CDR3 spans 14 amino acids.

CDR3 bases: TGTGCCAGCAGTTCGCCGGGACTACCCTACGAGCAGTACTTC. This encodes CASSSPGLPYEQYF. The V gene is TRBV5-4, the J gene TRBJ2-7, with 7 bases identical to TRBD2. CDR3 length equals 14 residues. Trimming at V came to 5 bases and at J to 2 bases, leaving 7 bases not matched to a gene. Per the germline V gene, CDR1 is SGHNT and CDR2 is YYREEE (reference sequence).

This clonotype was counted a few times. The chain employs TRBV19 and TRBJ1-3; D is unclear. The CDR3 is 13 residues long. Deletions cut 11 bases from V and 3 bases from J, with 14 bases between. Germline CDR1 is LNHDA and CDR2 is SQIVND (reference sequence). The CDR3 sequence: CASQDHRGNTIYF. The CDR3 DNA is TGTGCCTCTCAGGACCACCGTGGAAACACCATATATTTT.

This clonotype has a handful of counts. The gene calls are TRBV28 and TRBJ2-3, with 10 bases fitting TRBD1. Losses at the gene ends were 6 bases for V and 5 bases for J; bases not matched to a gene: 8. This CDR3 is 15 amino acids long. Germline V gene data show CDR1 as MDHEN and CDR2 as SYDVKM. For the CDR3, the DNA is TGTGCCAGCAGCCCGGACAGGGGGTACGAAGATACGCAGTATTTT. It is translated as CASSPDRGYEDTQYF.

V is TRBV5-1 and J is TRBJ2-2; D gene unclear. The germline V gene has CDR1 SGHRS and CDR2 YFSETQ. The V gene lost 1 base and the J gene lost 3 bases, with 13 bases spanning the gap. This CDR3 has 16 residues. In DNA, the CDR3 is TGCGCCAGCAGCTTGTTTGTCGGCTTCGACACCGGGGAGCTGTTTTTT. Translated, it gives CASSLFVGFDTGELFF. Complete variable domain (other parts from reference TRBV5-1 and TRBJ2-2): KAGVTQTPRYLIKTRGQQVTLSCSPISGHRSVSWYQQTPGQGLQFLFEYFSETQRNKGNFPGRFSGRQFSNSRSEMNVSTLELGDSALYLCASSLFVGFDTGELFFGEGSRLTVL.

This clonotype has just a few counts. The V and J genes are TRBV6-5 and TRBJ1-1, with D unresolved. Germline V gene lookup returns CDR1 MNHEY and CDR2 SVGAGI. Trimming took off 0 bases at V and 1 base at J, with 9 bases between the two ends. The CDR3 runs to 15 residues. CDR3 protein: CASSYSASANTEAFF. The CDR3 DNA sequence: TGTGCCAGCAGTTACTCTGCGAGTGCGAACACTGAAGCTTTCTTT.

This clonotype has just a few counts. The V gene is TRBV5-1, the J gene TRBJ2-3; TRBD2 agrees at 10 bases. The CDR3 contains 16 residues. CDR1 SGHRS and CDR2 YFSETQ come from the germline V gene. Trimming took 4 bases from V and 3 from J; bases not matched to a gene: 8. The CDR3 region is CASSPEAGGLTDTQYF. The CDR3 bases are TGCGCCAGCAGCCCCGAAGCGGGGGGGCTAACAGATACGCAGTATTTT.

This chain connects TRBV3-1 to TRBJ1-5, with D tentatively TRBD1 (6 bases). The CDR3 runs to 13 residues. Germline CDR1 is LGHDT and CDR2 is YNNKEL (reference sequence). Trimming took off 3 bases at V and 7 bases at J, with 10 bases between the two ends. CDR3 region: CASSQGQGQPQHF. The DNA for the CDR3 is TGTGCCAGCAGCCAGGGACAAGGCCAGCCCCAGCATTTT.

The chain links TRBV6-6 to TRBJ2-1; 7 nucleotides line up with TRBD1. Germline CDR1 MNHNY, CDR2 SVGAGI (reference sequence). V lost 10 bases, J lost 0 bases, and 3 bases stayed unmatched. CDR3 size: 13 residues. CDR3 nucleotide sequence: TGTGCCACCCGGGACAGCTCCTACAATGAGCAGTTCTTC. Translating it yields CATRDSSYNEQFF.

This clonotype has more than one count but fewer than ten. J is TRBJ2-1 and V is TRBV20-1; possibly TRBD1 or TRBD2 for D (5 bases each). Germline loops: CDR1 DFQATT, CDR2 SNEGSKA (reference sequence). This CDR3 is built from 16 residues. V was shortened by 6 bases and J by 4 bases, with 22 bases between the two germline ends. The CDR3 DNA follows: TGCAGTGCGCCTCGGGCGGTCGTGGGGGAATACAATGAGCAGTTCTTC. It specifies CSAPRAVVGEYNEQFF.

This chain uses TRBV19 with TRBJ2-1; D is unclear. The CDR3 spans 13 residues. Per germline, CDR1 LNHDA and CDR2 SQIVND (reference sequence). V gave up 5 bases and J gave up 9 bases, with 14 bases separating them. CDR3 sequence (DNA): TGTGCCAGTAGTCCCGGCCCTCCTCGTGAGCAGTTCTTC. This encodes CASSPGPPREQFF.

This clonotype was recorded a few times. The chain couples TRBV2 to TRBJ1-1, with 7 bases aligning to TRBD1. V gave up 10 bases and J gave up 1 base; unmatched junction bases: 6. The germline V gene has CDR1 SNHLY and CDR2 FYNNEI. This CDR3 is built from 13 residues. In nucleotides, the CDR3 is TGTGCCATTAGACAGGGACCGAACACTGAAGCTTTCTTT. Translating gives CAIRQGPNTEAFF.

This clonotype turned up a few times. The chain has TRBV6-1 and TRBJ2-1; no definite D call. The germline V gene has CDR1 MNHNS and CDR2 SASEGT. The V and J ends lost 1 base and 8 bases respectively, with 3 bases between them. The CDR3 has 11 amino acids. This chain's CDR3 is CASSEGYEQFF. DNA for the CDR3: TGTGCCAGCAGTGAAGGCTATGAGCAGTTCTTC.

Ten or more counts support this clonotype. The chain combines TRBV7-2 with TRBJ2-3; D remains unclear. CDR1 and CDR2 (germline): SGHTA, FQGNSA. Trimming cost V 3 bases and J 2 bases, with 12 bases left between them. The length of the CDR3 is 15 residues. CDR3 region: CASSFRAVDTDTQYF. For the CDR3, the DNA is TGTGCCAGCAGCTTTCGGGCGGTAGACACAGATACGCAGTATTTT.

This clonotype has more than one count but fewer than ten. The CDR3 nucleotides read TGTGCCAGCAGCTTAGGGGGCCCGGGGAGGGACACTGAAGCTTTCTTT. Translated, it gives CASSLGGPGRDTEAFF. This chain connects TRBV7-9 to TRBJ1-1, with D possibly matching TRBD1 (5 bases). V was cut by 1 base and J by 3 bases, with 15 bases left in between. CDR1 and CDR2 (germline): SEHNR, FQNEAQ (reference sequence). The CDR3 is made up of 16 amino acids.

This clonotype was seen more than once but under ten times. The rearrangement joins TRBV2 to TRBJ1-1; TRBD1 agrees at 11 bases. Trimming removed 7 bases from V and 0 bases from J; junction bases left unmatched: 10. The CDR3 runs 17 residues. CDR1 and CDR2 (germline): SNHLY, FYNNEI. The CDR3 reads CASNHPGTGGLNTEAFF. The DNA for the CDR3 is TGTGCCAGCAACCACCCAGGGACAGGGGGTCTGAACACTGAAGCTTTCTTT.

The chain has TRBV10-3 and TRBJ1-2; D unresolved. The CDR3 is 11 residues long. The germline V gene has CDR1 ENHRY and CDR2 SYGVKD. Trimming pared 6 bases from V and 6 bases from J, leaving 8 bases between. For the CDR3, the DNA is TGTGCCATCAGATTGGACGATGGCTACACCTTC. Translated: CAIRLDDGYTF.

About this clonotype: The junction and the germline gene differ at one end; a read error may be behind it. The chain combines TRBV6-6 with TRBJ1-4; D not resolved. CDR3 length: 15 residues. Germline values: CDR1 MNHNY, CDR2 SVGAGI (reference sequence). The CDR3 loop is CTSSYSGTAGEKLFF. The CDR3 DNA reads as TGTACCAGCAGTTACTCGGGCACGGCGGGTGAAAAACTGTTTTTT.

The gene calls are TRBV6-2 or TRBV6-3 and TRBJ2-3, with 9 nucleotides matching TRBD2. With V trimmed by 8 bases and J by 6 bases, 9 bases remained unmatched. The germline CDR1 and CDR2 sequences are MNHEY and SVGEGT. The CDR3 has 14 amino acids. Here the CDR3 DNA reads TGTGCCAGCCAAGAAGATAGCGGGAGTGATACGCAGTATTTT. Its protein product is CASQEDSGSDTQYF.

This chain links TRBV24-1 with TRBJ1-2, with D perhaps matching TRBD1 (5 bases). The V end lost 1 base, the J end lost 5 bases, and 10 bases lay between the germline ends. Germline V gene data show CDR1 as KGHDR and CDR2 as SFDVKD. The CDR3 covers 14 residues. The CDR3 spells CATSDFPREYGYTF. CDR3 nucleotides: TGTGCCACCAGTGATTTTCCCAGGGAGTATGGCTACACCTTC.

This rearrangement joins TRBV6-1 to TRBJ1-1, with TRBD1 matching 9 bases. CDR3 length: 15 residues. Looked up from germline, CDR1 is MNHNS and CDR2 is SASEGT. V was clipped by 5 bases and J by 11 bases; unmatched bases: 15. DNA for the CDR3: TGTGCCAGCAGTCAAACATCAACAGGGGGCTTTAGGGCTTTCTTT. Protein product: CASSQTSTGGFRAFF.

This clonotype was found a few times. V is TRBV12-3 or TRBV12-4 and J is TRBJ1-6; D unclear. The CDR3 spans 14 residues. Deletions cut 5 bases from V and 5 bases from J, with 10 bases between. Written as DNA, the CDR3 is TGTGCCAGCAGTACCGGGATCGATAATTCACCCCTCCACTTT. Its protein product is CASSTGIDNSPLHF.

This clonotype occurred a few times. The rearrangement joins TRBV19 to TRBJ1-2, with a weak D call TRBD1 (6 bases). Germline V gives CDR1 LNHDA, CDR2 SQIVND (reference sequence). The CDR3 has 15 residues. Trimming cost V 4 bases and J 1 base, with 13 bases left between them. CDR3 sequence: CASSKDSSINYGYTF. CDR3 coding DNA: TGTGCCAGTAGTAAGGACAGTTCTATTAACTATGGCTACACCTTC.

V and J are TRBV7-6 and TRBJ2-5, with D possibly TRBD2 on 5 matching bases. Germline CDR1 reads SGHVS; CDR2 reads FNYEAQ. This CDR3 is built from 14 residues. V was shortened by 2 bases and J by 5 bases, with 12 bases between the two germline ends. The chain's CDR3 is CASSLMGDGETQYF. The CDR3 nucleotides read TGTGCCAGCAGCTTAATGGGAGATGGGGAGACCCAGTACTTC.